Each of the 15 T cell receptor beta chains below was sequenced from the same sample in a study of vaccination effects on CD4 cells after COVID-19. Researchers isolated CD4+ T cells once 9 to 11 days of culture had elapsed. Here immunoSEQ multiplex PCR was the method, and the copy in TCRdb shows in-frame clones only, minus some. The top ten hold approximately 3.6% of the sample, which has some 31,000 clones, 70% to 80% seen once. Their antigen targets remain unknown. The sequences come from CD4+ T cells from PBMCs cultured without peptide, collected before COVID-19 vaccination. These receptor sequences come from a human donor who received a COVID-19 vaccine.

The chain combines TRBV19 with TRBJ2-5, with TRBD2 identical over 11 bases. The CDR3 spans 15 residues. Trimming cost V 4 bases and J 7 bases; bases outside gene matches: 8. Per the germline V gene, CDR1 is LNHDA and CDR2 is SQIVND (reference sequence). As DNA, the CDR3 is TGTGCCAGTAGTACTTCTAGCGGGGGGACAGGGACCCAGTACTTC. Translation gives CASSTSSGGTGTQYF.

V and J are TRBV2 and TRBJ1-2, with 7 bases lining up with TRBD1. The CDR3 sequence is 12 residues long. The germline CDR1 and CDR2 sequences are SNHLY and FYNNEI. Trimming removed 8 bases from V and 6 bases from J; junction bases left unmatched: 6. CDR3 DNA sequence: TGTGCCAGCGGACAGGTGCTGGATGGCTACACCTTC. It codes for CASGQVLDGYTF.

This clone was seen more than once but under ten times. This chain joins TRBV7-9 and TRBJ1-2, with TRBD1 identical over 9 bases. In germline, CDR1 is SEHNR, CDR2 FQNEAQ (reference sequence). Trimming took 6 bases from V and 4 from J; bases not matched to a gene: 6. The CDR3 extends over 14 amino acids. The DNA of the CDR3 is TGTGCCAGCAGTCTAGACAGGGGGGCCTATGGCTACACCTTC. It is translated as CASSLDRGAYGYTF.

With respect to this clone: Other nucleotide sequences in the sample specify the same CDR3. The chain is built from TRBV29-1 and TRBJ1-2; the D gene is possibly TRBD1 (6 bases). Germline V gene lookup returns CDR1 SQVTM and CDR2 ANQGSEA. The CDR3 totals 13 residues. Trimming left V 7 bases short and J 7 bases short, with 19 bases between. CDR3 region: CSAAPGDESGYTF. Here the CDR3 DNA reads TGCAGCGCTGCCCCAGGGGACGAGAGTGGCTACACCTTC.

J is TRBJ2-7 and V is TRBV5-6; D remains ambiguous. The CDR3 totals 12 residues. The V end was cut by 2 bases, the J end by 7 bases, with 10 bases between. Looked up from germline, CDR1 is SGHDT and CDR2 is YYEEEE. Here the CDR3 reads CASSFTRDEQYF. For the CDR3, the DNA is TGTGCCAGCAGCTTCACAAGAGATGAGCAGTACTTC. The entire variable domain, with the rest obtained from reference TRBV5-6 and TRBJ2-7, is as follows: DAGVTQSPTHLIKTRGQQVTLRCSPKSGHDTVSWYQQALGQGPQFIFQYYEEEERQRGNFPDRFSGHQFPNYSSELNVNALLLGDSALYLCASSFTRDEQYFGPGTRLTVT.

V gene TRBV18 combines with J gene TRBJ1-1; TRBD1 is a possible D gene (5 bases). The CDR3 is 13 amino acids. From germline, CDR1 is KGHSH and CDR2 LQKENI. The ends were cut back, 4 bases at V and 8 bases at J, with 14 bases in the middle. As DNA, the CDR3 is TGTGCCAGCTCACTAAGGGGCCGGTTGGAAGCTTTCTTT. Its translation is CASSLRGRLEAFF.

This clone was picked up a small number of times. The DNA of the CDR3 is TGTGCCAGCAGCTTTGTTTCGGGATTCACCTACGAGCAGTACTTC. Translating it yields CASSFVSGFTYEQYF. The chain is built from TRBV5-6 and TRBJ2-7, with a weak D call TRBD2 (5 bases). CDR3 length: 15 amino acids. V lost 2 bases to trimming and J lost 2 bases, with 14 bases between them. Germline V gene sequence: CDR1 SGHDT, CDR2 YYEEEE.

This chain uses TRBV6-1 with TRBJ1-2; D call uncertain. CDR3 size: 15 residues. V gave up 3 bases and J gave up 3 bases, with 14 bases separating them. Per the germline V gene, CDR1 is MNHNS and CDR2 is SASEGT. DNA for the CDR3: TGTGCCAGCAGTGAGGGAATCACAGTTGACTATGGCTACACCTTC. Amino acids: CASSEGITVDYGYTF.

This clone was observed a single time. V gene TRBV5-1 combines with J gene TRBJ1-2; no clear D gene. Germline V gene data show CDR1 as SGHRS and CDR2 as YFSETQ. The CDR3 has 15 residues. V was cut by 5 bases and J by 4 bases, with 18 bases left in between. The CDR3 loop reads CASRLDSAPLYGYTF. For the CDR3, the DNA is TGCGCCAGCAGGCTAGACTCGGCCCCACTCTATGGCTACACCTTC.

The chain couples TRBV7-8 to TRBJ1-5; possibly TRBD1 for D (5 bases). Germline CDR1 SGHVS, CDR2 FQNEAQ. The CDR3 is 16 residues long. V was shortened by 3 bases and J by 6 bases, with 18 bases between the two germline ends. The CDR3: CASSLVPSRGSQPQHF. CDR3 nucleotides: TGTGCCAGCAGCTTGGTCCCTTCGAGGGGTAGTCAGCCCCAGCATTTT.

This chain links TRBV6-5 with TRBJ2-1; no clear D. Per the germline V gene, CDR1 is MNHEY and CDR2 is SVGAGI. This CDR3 spans 11 amino acids. V was cut by 8 bases and J by 7 bases, with 9 bases left in between. DNA for the CDR3: TGTGCCAGCTCGTTCCTGAATGAGCAGTTCTTC. The encoded protein is CASSFLNEQFF.

The table lists this clone with a few counts. The chain carries TRBV5-8 and TRBJ2-2; TRBD2 might be the D (6 bases). The CDR3 has 15 amino acids. CDR1 is SGHTS, CDR2 YDEGEE, per germline. V gave up 4 bases and J gave up 3 bases, with 13 bases separating them. The CDR3: CASSRDGGYTGELFF. Here the CDR3 DNA reads TGTGCCAGCAGCCGTGACGGGGGTTACACCGGGGAGCTGTTTTTT.

The chain is built from TRBV11-2 and TRBJ2-7, with 9 nucleotides matching TRBD2. After removal of 5 bases from V and 6 bases from J, the junction contained 11 bases not matched to a gene. CDR1 and CDR2 from the germline V gene are SGHAT and FQNNGV. The CDR3 length is 15 residues. CDR3: CASSAASGILGEQYF. Written as DNA, the CDR3 is TGTGCCAGCAGCGCAGCTAGCGGGATATTGGGCGAGCAGTACTTC. The complete variable domain, with remaining parts taken from reference TRBV11-2 and TRBJ2-7, reads EAGVAQSPRYKIIEKRQSVAFWCNPISGHATLYWYQQILGQGPKLLIQFQNNGVVDDSQLPKDRFSAERLKGVDSTLKIQPAKLEDSAVYLCASSAASGILGEQYFGPGTRLTVT.

This clone was recorded a few times. The chain employs TRBV6-2 or TRBV6-3 and TRBJ2-1; TRBD2 matches 8 bases. The V and J ends lost 4 bases and 6 bases, in that order; junction bases with no gene match: 17. The germline V gene encodes CDR1 MNHEY and CDR2 SVGEGT. CDR3 size: 18 residues. The CDR3 bases are TGTGCCAGCAGTTGGTCAGGGGCGGTCAGACTAGCGCTCAATGAGCAGTTCTTC. This sequence encodes CASSWSGAVRLALNEQFF.

The chain couples TRBV5-1 to TRBJ1-5; D might be TRBD1 (5 bases). Between the trimmed V and J ends, which lost 4 bases and 3 bases, there was a span of 14 bases. Germline V lookup: CDR1 SGHRS, CDR2 YFSETQ. The CDR3 has 15 amino acids. The CDR3, as DNA: TGCGCCAGCAGCCCCTCCGACAGAACCAATCAGCCCCAGCATTTT. This translates into CASSPSDRTNQPQHF.